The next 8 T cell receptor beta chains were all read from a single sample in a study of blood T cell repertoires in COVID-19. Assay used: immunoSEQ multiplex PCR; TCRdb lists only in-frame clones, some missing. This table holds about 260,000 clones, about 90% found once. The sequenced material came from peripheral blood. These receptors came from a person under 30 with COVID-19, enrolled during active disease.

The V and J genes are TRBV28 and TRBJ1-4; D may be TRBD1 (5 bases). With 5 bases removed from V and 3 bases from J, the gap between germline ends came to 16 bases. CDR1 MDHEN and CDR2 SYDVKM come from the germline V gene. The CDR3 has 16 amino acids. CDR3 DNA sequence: TGTGCCAGCAGTAGAGTGGGGCCGGCCTCTAATGAAAAACTGTTTTTT. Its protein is CASSRVGPASNEKLFF.

The CDR3 loop is CATSRGGDLSYEQYF. The CDR3 nucleotides read TGTGCCACCAGCAGAGGGGGAGACCTCTCCTACGAGCAGTACTTC. The gene calls are TRBV15 and TRBJ2-7; D possibly corresponds to TRBD2 (5 bases). The CDR3 has 15 amino acids. From germline, CDR1 is LNHNV and CDR2 YYDKDF (reference sequence). Trimming shortened V by 1 base and J by 0 bases, and 10 bases separated the two germline ends.

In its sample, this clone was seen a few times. The CDR3 DNA reads TGCGCCAGCAGCCTAACCCCGACTAGCGGGAGTAGCTACGAGCAGTACTTC. Its protein is CASSLTPTSGSSYEQYF. This sequence joins TRBV4-1 and TRBJ2-7; 12 positions agree with TRBD2. The CDR3 is made up of 17 amino acids. CDR1 and CDR2 (germline): MGHRA, YSYEKL. V was clipped by 4 bases and J by 3 bases; unmatched bases: 10.

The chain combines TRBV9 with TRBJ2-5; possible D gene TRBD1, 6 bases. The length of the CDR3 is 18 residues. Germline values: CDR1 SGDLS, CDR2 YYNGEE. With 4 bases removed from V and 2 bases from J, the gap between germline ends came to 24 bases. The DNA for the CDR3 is TGTGCCAGCAGCCCTCGGCCCCCCGGGACAACGATTCAAGAGACCCAGTACTTC. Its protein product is CASSPRPPGTTIQETQYF.

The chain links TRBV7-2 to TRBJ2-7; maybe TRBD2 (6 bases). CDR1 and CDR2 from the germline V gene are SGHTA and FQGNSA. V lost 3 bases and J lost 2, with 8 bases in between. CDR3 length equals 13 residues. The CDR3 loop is CASSFGGTYEQYF. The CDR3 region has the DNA TGTGCCAGCAGCTTCGGCGGGACCTACGAGCAGTACTTC. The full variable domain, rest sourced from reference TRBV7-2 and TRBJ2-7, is GAGVSQSPSNKVTEKGKDVELRCDPISGHTALYWYRQSLGQGLEFLIYFQGNSAPDKSGLPSDRFSAERTGGSVSTLTIQRTQQEDSAVYLCASSFGGTYEQYFGPGTRLTVT.

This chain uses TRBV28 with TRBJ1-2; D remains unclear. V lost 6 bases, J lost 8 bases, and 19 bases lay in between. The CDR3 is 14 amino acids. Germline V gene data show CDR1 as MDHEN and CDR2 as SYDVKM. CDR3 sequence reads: CASRPGGPRWGYTF. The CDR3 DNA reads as TGTGCCAGCAGGCCCGGTGGGCCCCGTTGGGGCTACACCTTC.

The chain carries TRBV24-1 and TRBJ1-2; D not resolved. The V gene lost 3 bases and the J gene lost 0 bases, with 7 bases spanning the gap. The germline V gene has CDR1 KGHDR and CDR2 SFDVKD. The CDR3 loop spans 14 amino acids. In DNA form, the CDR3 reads TGTGCCACCAGTGATCACGACTCTAACTATGGCTACACCTTC. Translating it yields CATSDHDSNYGYTF.

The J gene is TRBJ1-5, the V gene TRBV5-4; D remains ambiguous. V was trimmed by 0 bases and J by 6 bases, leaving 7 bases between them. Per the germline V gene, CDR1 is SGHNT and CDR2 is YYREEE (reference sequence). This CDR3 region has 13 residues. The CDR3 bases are TGTGCCAGCAGCTTGGCGCCGAGTCAGCCCCAGCATTTT. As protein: CASSLAPSQPQHF.